The 25 T cell receptor beta chains listed next were all sequenced from one sample in a study of blood T cells in healthy people across ages. A J-beta primer mix and a sample-barcoded 5' primer were used in a second PCR of roughly 7 to 12 cycles. TCRdb independently ran MiXCR on the 5' RACE reads; one entry per CDR3 protein. The data contain about 1.8 million distinct CDR3 sequences, around half of them singletons. Material for sequencing was blood. These receptors were collected from a middle-aged woman in good health.

Points on this clonotype: This may stem from a read error, because a much larger clone lies one nucleotide away. The rearrangement links TRBV29-1 to TRBJ2-7, with D unresolved. V shed 0 bases and J shed 6 bases, with 12 bases lying between them. Germline CDR1 and CDR2: SQVTM and ANQGSEA. This CDR3 is 13 amino acids long. The CDR3 coding sequence is TGCAGCGTTGAAGACCCACAAAGCTGCGAGCAGTACTTC. Amino acids: CSVEDPQSCEQYF.

The rearrangement links TRBV10-3 to TRBJ1-2, with D possibly matching TRBD1 (6 bases). Germline V gene data show CDR1 as ENHRY and CDR2 as SYGVKD. Trimming removed 0 bases from V and 4 bases from J, with 18 bases in between. The CDR3 totals 17 residues. DNA for the CDR3: TGTGCCATCAGTGAGTCGAAATCGGCTCAAGGGGGCTATGGCTACACCTTC. It codes for CAISESKSAQGGYGYTF.

The chain links TRBV5-1 to TRBJ1-2, with D tentatively TRBD1 (5 bases). The CDR3 is 14 residues long. Trimming cost V 0 bases and J 7 bases, with 13 bases left between them. Per germline, CDR1 SGHRS and CDR2 YFSETQ. CDR3 sequence: CASSLAEGFGGYTF. The CDR3 nucleotides are TGCGCCAGCAGCTTGGCCGAGGGGTTCGGTGGCTACACCTTC.

This rearrangement joins TRBV28 to TRBJ2-4, with D possibly TRBD2 on 6 matching bases. The J call may be in error: the DNA end matches TRBJ2-7 better. Germline V gene sequence: CDR1 MDHEN, CDR2 SYDVKM. The CDR3 is 15 amino acids. The CDR3 spells CASGQGDFSAYEQYF. CDR3 bases: TGTGCCAGCGGTCAAGGGGACTTTTCAGCCTACGAGCAGTACTTC.

This clonotype has more than one count but fewer than ten. The rearrangement links TRBV5-1 to TRBJ2-3; a weak D match, TRBD2 (5 bases). The CDR3 loop spans 13 amino acids. V was trimmed by 4 bases and J by 4 bases, leaving 10 bases between them. CDR1 is SGHRS, CDR2 YFSETQ, per germline. CDR3 sequence: CASSPEDADTQYF. The CDR3, as DNA: TGCGCCAGCAGCCCGGAGGATGCAGATACGCAGTATTTT.

The chain recombines TRBV5-5 with TRBJ2-1; TRBD1 might be the D (6 bases). This CDR3 spans 14 amino acids. Germline V gene data show CDR1 as SGHKS and CDR2 as YYEKEE (reference sequence). V lost 4 bases to trimming and J lost 3 bases, with 11 bases between them. The CDR3 nucleotides are TGTGCCAGCAGCATCACAGGGTTCTACAATGAGCAGTTCTTC. Its protein is CASSITGFYNEQFF.

This clonotype has just a few counts. The CDR3 coding sequence is TGTGCCAGCAGCAACAGGGGTCGTACCTACGAGCAGTACTTC. It is translated as CASSNRGRTYEQYF. The rearrangement uses TRBV13 and TRBJ2-7, with TRBD1 matching over 7 bases. The length of the CDR3 is 14 residues. V dropped 5 bases and J dropped 2; count of bases not matched to a gene: 6. In germline, CDR1 is PRHDT, CDR2 FYEKMQ (reference sequence).

This clonotype has more than one count but fewer than ten. The chain is built from TRBV27 and TRBJ2-1; TRBD2 matches 11 bases. CDR3 length equals 15 residues. The J segment lost 6 bases and the V segment lost 1 base, leaving 2 bases of the junction unmatched. Germline V gene sequence: CDR1 MNHEY, CDR2 SMNVEV (reference sequence). The CDR3 nucleotides are TGTGCCAGCAGTTTATATAGCGGGGGGGCCAATGAGCAGTTCTTC. It codes for CASSLYSGGANEQFF.

This clonotype came up a few times. The chain recombines TRBV4-3 with TRBJ2-1, with TRBD2 identical over 14 bases. With 1 base clipped from V and 12 bases from J, the junction kept 14 bases outside the gene matches. The CDR3 consists of 18 residues. The germline CDR1 and CDR2 sequences are LGHNA and YSLEER. The CDR3 loop is CASSQGSPGLAGDPGQFF. CDR3 nucleotides: TGCGCCAGCAGCCAAGGGTCTCCGGGACTAGCGGGGGACCCCGGGCAGTTCTTC.

This clonotype has just a few counts. The chain is built from TRBV4-3 and TRBJ1-1, with D possibly matching TRBD1 (6 bases). CDR3 size: 16 residues. The germline V gene has CDR1 LGHNA and CDR2 YSLEER. V shed 0 bases and J shed 5 bases, with 16 bases lying between them. The CDR3 DNA sequence: TGCGCCAGCAGCCAAGAGTCCACAGGGTTAAGGACTGAAGCTTTCTTT. It specifies CASSQESTGLRTEAFF.

The rearrangement joins TRBV6-1 to TRBJ2-1, with 12 nucleotides matching TRBD2. Germline V gives CDR1 MNHNS, CDR2 SASEGT. The CDR3 covers 16 residues. J was trimmed by 0 bases and V by 6 bases; bases with no gene match: 3. DNA for the CDR3: TGTGCCAGCAGAGCGACTAGCGGGGGCTCCTACAATGAGCAGTTCTTC. This sequence encodes CASRATSGGSYNEQFF.

The V gene is TRBV9, the J gene TRBJ2-3, with D hard to call. With 4 bases removed from V and 2 bases from J, the gap between germline ends came to 11 bases. This CDR3 region has 14 residues. Germline CDR1 reads SGDLS; CDR2 reads YYNGEE. DNA for the CDR3: TGTGCCAGCAGCTCCTTACAGACCACAGATACGCAGTATTTT. The encoded protein is CASSSLQTTDTQYF.

The V and J genes are TRBV20-1 and TRBJ2-5; D unresolved. V lost 3 bases to trimming and J lost 3 bases, with 14 bases between them. Germline V gene sequence: CDR1 DFQATT, CDR2 SNEGSKA (reference sequence). This CDR3 comprises 14 residues. In DNA form, the CDR3 reads TGCAGTGCTAGGCCGCGTCTCGCGGAAGAGACCCAGTACTTC. Amino acids: CSARPRLAEETQYF.

This clonotype was seen more than once but under ten times. The chain has TRBV6-2 or TRBV6-3 and TRBJ2-1, with unresolved D. Germline V gene data show CDR1 as MNHEY and CDR2 as SVGEGT. V lost 2 bases and J 6 bases, leaving 5 bases between the germline ends. The CDR3 has 12 residues. The CDR3 loop is CASSYTTNEQFF. The DNA for the CDR3 is TGTGCCAGCAGTTACACAACCAATGAGCAGTTCTTC.

A few counts support this clonotype. This chain's CDR3 is CASSYRVDGFYEQYF. In DNA form, the CDR3 reads TGTGCCAGCAGTTACAGGGTAGATGGCTTCTACGAGCAGTACTTC. The chain employs TRBV6-6 and TRBJ2-7; no definite D call. Trimming cost V 2 bases and J 3 bases, with 14 bases left between them. Germline V gives CDR1 MNHNY, CDR2 SVGAGI (reference sequence). The CDR3 sequence is 15 residues long.

The V gene is TRBV4-1, the J gene TRBJ2-7; TRBD2 might be the D (6 bases). Trimming left V 2 bases short and J 2 bases short, with 13 bases between. Germline CDR1 and CDR2: MGHRA and YSYEKL. The CDR3 runs to 15 residues. The DNA for the CDR3 is TGCGCCAGCAGCCAAATCGGGACTCATACCTACGAGCAGTACTTC. Translated, it gives CASSQIGTHTYEQYF.

This chain uses TRBV19 with TRBJ2-5; D is perhaps TRBD1 (5 bases). The germline V gene encodes CDR1 LNHDA and CDR2 SQIVND (reference sequence). This CDR3 contains 14 residues. The ends were cut back, 3 bases at V and 2 bases at J, with 10 bases in the middle. The CDR3 spells CASSIQGLQETQYF. DNA for the CDR3: TGTGCCAGTAGTATCCAGGGATTACAAGAGACCCAGTACTTC.

The CDR3 loop reads CASRLGGGYQETQYF. CDR3 nucleotide sequence: TGTGCCAGCAGGTTGGGCGGCGGATACCAAGAGACCCAGTACTTC. The chain combines TRBV28 with TRBJ2-5; D is uncertain. The CDR3 length is 15 residues. In germline, CDR1 is MDHEN, CDR2 SYDVKM. With 6 bases removed from V and 0 bases from J, the gap between germline ends came to 14 bases. The full variable domain, its missing parts supplied by reference TRBV28 and TRBJ2-5, is DVKVTQSSRYLVKRTGEKVFLECVQDMDHENMFWYRQDPGLGLRLIYFSYDVKMKEKGDIPEGYSVSREKKERFSLILESASTNQTSMYLCASRLGGGYQETQYFGPGTRLLVL.

Only one count was recorded for this clonotype. CDR3 loop: CSASRGTLSTDTQYF. The CDR3 DNA reads as TGCAGTGCTAGCCGGGGGACTCTTAGCACAGATACGCAGTATTTT. The rearrangement links TRBV20-1 to TRBJ2-3; possible D gene TRBD2, 6 bases. Per the germline V gene, CDR1 is DFQATT and CDR2 is SNEGSKA (reference sequence). Trimming cost V 3 bases and J 0 bases, with 13 bases left between them. The CDR3 is made up of 15 amino acids.

The chain employs TRBV19 and TRBJ1-5; D may be TRBD1 (6 bases). Trimming took off 3 bases at V and 1 base at J, with 13 bases between the two ends. The CDR3 sequence is 16 residues long. Germline V CDR1 and CDR2: LNHDA, SQIVND (reference sequence). CDR3 bases: TGTGCCAGTAGTATGGCGGACAGTTTGAGCAATCAGCCCCAGCATTTT. Encoded protein: CASSMADSLSNQPQHF.

The chain uses TRBV20-1 and TRBJ2-1; 8 bases are shared with TRBD2. The V and J ends lost 6 bases and 4 bases, in that order; junction bases with no gene match: 11. CDR3 length: 15 residues. Looked up from germline, CDR1 is DFQATT and CDR2 is SNEGSKA (reference sequence). The CDR3 reads CSATPGLVGYNEQFF. The CDR3 bases are TGCAGTGCCACACCGGGACTAGTGGGATACAATGAGCAGTTCTTC.

This clonotype was seen just once. V usage is TRBV28 and J usage is TRBJ1-1, with D possibly matching TRBD1 (6 bases). Trimming removed 3 bases from V and 7 bases from J, with 15 bases in between. The CDR3 contains 14 residues. Per the germline V gene, CDR1 is MDHEN and CDR2 is SYDVKM. This CDR3 reads CASSFPLQGSEAFF. CDR3 coding DNA: TGTGCCAGCAGTTTCCCCCTACAGGGCAGTGAAGCTTTCTTT.

J is TRBJ2-4 and V is TRBV6-1; the D gene is possibly TRBD2 (5 bases). There are 18 residues in the CDR3. Germline values: CDR1 MNHNS, CDR2 SASEGT. The V end lost 5 bases, the J end lost 0 bases, and 20 bases lay between the germline ends. The CDR3 is CASSTKGSKPLAKNIQYF. The CDR3 nucleotides are TGTGCCAGCAGTACGAAAGGGAGTAAACCCCTAGCCAAAAACATTCAGTACTTC.

This clonotype was seen just once. The chain couples TRBV12-3 or TRBV12-4 to TRBJ1-5, with TRBD1 matching over 7 bases. Trimming at V came to 5 bases and at J to 0 bases, leaving 13 bases not matched to a gene. The CDR3 extends over 18 amino acids. In DNA form, the CDR3 reads TGTGCCAGCAGTCCTACTGGACAGGCCCAATATAGCAATCAGCCCCAGCATTTT. As protein: CASSPTGQAQYSNQPQHF.

CDR3 sequence: CATGAQQGNAQYF. The DNA of the CDR3 is TGTGCCACTGGGGCCCAACAGGGAAATGCCCAGTACTTC. V usage is TRBV6-5 and J usage is TRBJ2-7; possible D gene TRBD1, 6 bases. The CDR3 contains 13 residues. Germline V gene sequence: CDR1 MNHEY, CDR2 SVGAGI. The V end was cut by 10 bases, the J end by 10 bases, with 23 bases between.